This entry is about one T cell receptor beta chain. Its antigen is unidentified. The treatment was: oral pan-JAK inhibitor, 5-10 mg twice daily. Collected material from alopecia areata patients comprised lesional scalp punch biopsies and peripheral blood. Starting from PBMCs, sorting isolated CD4+ and CD8+ T cells. In each case, RNA was isolated and then reverse transcribed into cDNA as the sequencing template. Some clones are missing from TCRdb's copy, which holds only in-frame ones; the method was immunoSEQ multiplex PCR. The sample records hundreds of thousands of clones, about 60% being singletons. The ends lost 7 bases at V and 3 bases at J; junction bases unmatched: 9. In germline, CDR1 is MNHNS, CDR2 SASEGT. The CDR3 has 15 amino acids. This entry belongs to a study of CD8+ T cells in alopecia areata. Background on the study: Patients remained on tofacitinib for 6 to 18 months and then went 6 months without it.

General study points: Scalp clonality and expanded CD8+ clones among the top 100 were significantly decreased by tofacitinib.

This receptor was identified in a human donor with alopecia areata. The chain links TRBV6-1 to TRBJ2-7, with TRBD1 matching over 10 bases. The material sequenced was CD4+ T cells sorted from blood, taken around week 52, from a patient treated with tofacitinib. Here the CDR3 DNA reads TGTGCCAGCATCAAACCGGGACAGGGGAACTACGAGCAGTACTTC. This translates into CASIKPGQGNYEQYF.